The clone carrying this T cell receptor (beta chain) showed up just once. No antigen is known for it. The conserved phenylalanine or tryptophan normally closing the CDR3 is absent here, so this likely arose from a read error. Genomic DNA provided the template from which TCR beta VDJ and CDR3 profiles were obtained. Using its own MiXCR run on the reads, TCRdb lists one record per CDR3 protein. The profile shows 450,000 to 550,000 distinct CDR3 sequences, around 30% of them singletons. The data originate from a study of CD8+CD57+ T cells in acquired aplastic anemia. Turning to the study itself: Sorted CD4+ plus CD8+ cells gave DNA averaging around 3.2 ug. Study conclusions and caveats: The study identified almost 30 CD8+ CDR3 sequences shared by patients and controls.

Patients who underwent sequencing had shown CD8+CD57+ cell expansion by flow cytometry. Severe acquired aplastic anemia affected all patients. No patient had been given any therapy when blood was sampled. V lost 7 bases, J lost 0 bases, and 15 bases lay in between. Germline assignment: CDR1 MNHEY and CDR2 SVGEGT. The CDR3 runs to 15 residues. The sequenced sample consisted of sorted CD4+, CD8+, or CD8+CD57+ T cells (not recorded which) from PBMCs. The receptor was derived from a human donor with aplastic anemia. This chain connects TRBV6-2 or TRBV6-3 to TRBJ1-2; TRBD1 might be the D (6 bases). In nucleotides, the CDR3 is TGTGCCAGCACCGATAGGGGGACGGCTAACTATGGCTACACCCTC. This encodes CASTDRGTANYGYTL.